This T cell receptor (beta chain) was recorded in a study of blood T cell repertoires in COVID-19 (dated by TCRdb to 2020 to 2021). About the investigation overall: The collaborator samples originated in the United States, Italy and Spain and spanned the acute and convalescent phases of COVID-19. The material from the prospective study consisted of cDNA or gDNA derived from T cells, B-cell-depleted T cells, or PBMCs. The samples were drawn from the first 160 participants of the ongoing ImmuneRACE study and from 1,254 subjects provided by 6 global collaborators. HLA class I and class II types, where available, came from metadata supplied by the sample provider rather than from assay-based typing. The repertoires were released in a freely available public database intended as a resource for research on the immune response to SARS-CoV-2. The dataset comprised deeply sampled blood TCRbeta repertoires from subjects exposed to, actively infected with, or recovered from COVID-19. Nearly every sample came with metadata listing a de-identified subject ID, COVID-19 status, age in years and sex. The full study reports these points: The amount of clinical and demographic metadata varied by source and participant and was provided uncurated.

Participants in the prospective study were enrolled through a virtual design, were aged about 18 to 100 years, and lived in 24 United States geographic areas. In the prospective study, cohorts were assigned on the basis of participant-reported clinical history obtained from a screening survey and a study questionnaire. In the prospective study, mobile phlebotomists collected whole blood, serum and a nasopharyngeal or oropharyngeal swab from each participant. Participants in the prospective study had the option to provide additional blood draws and questionnaires over an approximately 2-month period. Before DNA extraction, blood samples from the prospective study were shipped at room temperature or frozen. The germline V gene sets CDR1 to KGHDR and CDR2 to SFDVKD. V sheds 1 base and J sheds 6 bases, leaving 10 bases between their ends. Taken from cysteine to phenylalanine, the CDR3 has 14 residues. Only the CDR3 region is kept as DNA, spanning 42 bases read in frame from base 1.

TCRbeta CDR3 regions were amplified from genomic DNA by means of the immunoSEQ Assay, a bias-controlled multiplex PCR. In the original analysis: The number of nucleated cells in each sample was estimated by amplification of reference gene primers within the assay. To quantify the absolute abundance of each unique TCRbeta CDR3 rearrangement, sequence reads were collapsed and filtered. For each sample, productive Simpson clonality was calculated by taking the square root of Simpson's diversity index across productive rearrangements. TCRdb stores this immuneACCESS table with in-frame sequences only. Part of the clones is absent; in the studies checked, under half of the shortfall reflects unresolved V genes, and no reason is known for the rest. The DNA gave D and trimming, while V, J and clone size come from that table. The table for this sample lists fewer than 500,000 clones; more than 75% of them were counted only once. The top ten clonotypes cover roughly 0.97% of the sample.

As regards this clone: Its cognate antigen has yet to be identified. The record has no base qualities; no much larger clone is one base away.

This sequence originates from a woman aged 25 to 39 with acute COVID-19. The V gene is TRBV24-1 and the J gene is TRBJ2-3, with a weak D call of TRBD1 (6 bases match). Sequenced: PBMCs or T cells enriched from blood (not recorded which). The nucleotide sequence reads TGTGCCACCAGTGATTTCGGCAGGGGTGATACGCAGTATTTT. Translated, it gives CATSDFGRGDTQYF.